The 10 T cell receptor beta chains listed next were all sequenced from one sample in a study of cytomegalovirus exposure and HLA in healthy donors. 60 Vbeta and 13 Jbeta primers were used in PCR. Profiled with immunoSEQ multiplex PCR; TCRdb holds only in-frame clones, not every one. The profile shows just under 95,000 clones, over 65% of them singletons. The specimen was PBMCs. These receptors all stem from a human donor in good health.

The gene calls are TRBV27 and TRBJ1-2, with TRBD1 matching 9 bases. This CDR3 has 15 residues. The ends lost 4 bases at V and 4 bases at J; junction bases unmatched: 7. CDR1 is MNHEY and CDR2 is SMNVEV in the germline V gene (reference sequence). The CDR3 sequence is CASSYAGTGSYGYTF. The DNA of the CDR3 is TGTGCCAGCAGTTACGCCGGGACAGGGAGCTATGGCTACACCTTC.

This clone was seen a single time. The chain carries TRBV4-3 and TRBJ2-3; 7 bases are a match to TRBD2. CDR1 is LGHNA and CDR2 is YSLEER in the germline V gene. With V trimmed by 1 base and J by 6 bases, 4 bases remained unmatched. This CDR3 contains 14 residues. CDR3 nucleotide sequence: TGCGCCAGCAGCCAAGGGGGGAGGGCGGATACGCAGTATTTT. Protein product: CASSQGGRADTQYF.

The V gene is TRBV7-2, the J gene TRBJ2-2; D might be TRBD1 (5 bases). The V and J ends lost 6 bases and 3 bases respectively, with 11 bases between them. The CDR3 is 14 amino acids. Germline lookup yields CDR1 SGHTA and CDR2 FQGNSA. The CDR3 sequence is CASREDSYTGELFF. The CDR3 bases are TGTGCCAGCAGAGAAGACAGTTACACCGGGGAGCTGTTTTTT.

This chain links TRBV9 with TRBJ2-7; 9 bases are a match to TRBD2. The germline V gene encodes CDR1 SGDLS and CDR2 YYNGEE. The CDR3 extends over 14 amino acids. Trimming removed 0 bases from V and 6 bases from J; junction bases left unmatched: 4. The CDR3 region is CASSVGAGGREQYF. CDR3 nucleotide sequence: TGTGCCAGCAGCGTAGGGGCGGGGGGGCGCGAGCAGTACTTC.

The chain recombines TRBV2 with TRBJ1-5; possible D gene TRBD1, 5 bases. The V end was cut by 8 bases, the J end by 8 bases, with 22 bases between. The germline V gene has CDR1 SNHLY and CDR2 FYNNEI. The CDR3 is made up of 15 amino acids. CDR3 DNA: TGTGCCAGCCAAGAGGAGGGGTACCGCGGGGAGCCCCAGCATTTT. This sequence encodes CASQEEGYRGEPQHF.

CDR3 residues: CASSSGTGGYGYTF. The CDR3 region has the DNA TGTGCCAGCAGCTCCGGGACAGGGGGCTATGGCTACACCTTC. The chain links TRBV7-3 to TRBJ1-2; 11 nucleotides match TRBD1. CDR1 is SGHTA, CDR2 FQGTGA, per germline. The CDR3 spans 14 residues. V shed 4 bases, J shed 4 bases, and the junction held 2 bases outside the gene matches.

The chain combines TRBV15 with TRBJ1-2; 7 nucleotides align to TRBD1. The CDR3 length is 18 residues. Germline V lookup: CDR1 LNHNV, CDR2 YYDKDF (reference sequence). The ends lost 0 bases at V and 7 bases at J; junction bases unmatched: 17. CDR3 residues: CATSREQGYRGAGSGYTF. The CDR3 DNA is TGTGCCACCAGCAGAGAGCAAGGGTACAGGGGCGCAGGGAGTGGCTACACCTTC.

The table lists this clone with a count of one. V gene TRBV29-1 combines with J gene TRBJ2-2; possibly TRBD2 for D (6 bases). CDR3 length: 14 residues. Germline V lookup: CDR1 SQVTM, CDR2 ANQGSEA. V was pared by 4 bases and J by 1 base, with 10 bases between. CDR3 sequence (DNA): TGCAGCGTTGGCCGGGAGCAGAACACCGGGGAGCTGTTTTTT. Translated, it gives CSVGREQNTGELFF.

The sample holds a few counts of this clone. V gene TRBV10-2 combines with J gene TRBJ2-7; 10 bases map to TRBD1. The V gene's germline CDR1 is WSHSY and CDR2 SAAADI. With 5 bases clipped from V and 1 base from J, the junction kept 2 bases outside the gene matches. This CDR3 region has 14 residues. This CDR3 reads CASSWDRGSYEQYF. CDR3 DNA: TGCGCCAGCAGTTGGGACAGGGGTTCCTACGAGCAGTACTTC.

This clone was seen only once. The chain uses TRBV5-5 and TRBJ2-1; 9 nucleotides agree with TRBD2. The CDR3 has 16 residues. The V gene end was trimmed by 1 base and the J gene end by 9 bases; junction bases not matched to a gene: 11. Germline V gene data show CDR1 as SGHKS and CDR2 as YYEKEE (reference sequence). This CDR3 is CASSLTPAGGLGEQFF. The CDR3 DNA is TGTGCCAGCAGCTTGACTCCGGCGGGAGGGTTGGGTGAGCAGTTCTTC.